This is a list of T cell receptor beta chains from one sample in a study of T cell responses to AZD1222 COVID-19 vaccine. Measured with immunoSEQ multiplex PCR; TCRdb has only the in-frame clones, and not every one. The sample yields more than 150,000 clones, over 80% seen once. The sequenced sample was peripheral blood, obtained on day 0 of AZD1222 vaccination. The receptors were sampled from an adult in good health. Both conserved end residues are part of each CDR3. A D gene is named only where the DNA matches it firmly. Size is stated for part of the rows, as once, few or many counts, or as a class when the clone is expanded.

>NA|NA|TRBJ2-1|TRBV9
TGTGCCAGCAGCGTAGCTGCGGCTAGGGTTGGCAATGAGCAGTTCTTC
CASSVAAARVGNEQFF
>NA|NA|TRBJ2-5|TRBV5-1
TGCGCCAGCAGCTTGAAAGAGACCCAGTACTTC
CASSLKETQYF
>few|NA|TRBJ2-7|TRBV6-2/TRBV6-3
TGTGCCAGCAGTTACAGGGCGAGCTCCTACGAGCAGTACTTC
CASSYRASSYEQYF
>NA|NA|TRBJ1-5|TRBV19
TGTGCCAGTAGTCCCCCCCGGCTGGGTGCCCAGCATTTT
CASSPPRLGAQHF
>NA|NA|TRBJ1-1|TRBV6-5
TGTGCCAGCAGTTACTCCCGGGCAGATGAAGCTTTCTTT
CASSYSRADEAFF
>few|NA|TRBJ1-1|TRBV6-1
TGTGCCAGCAGTGAAGCTACCGACACTGAAGCTTTCTTT
CASSEATDTEAFF
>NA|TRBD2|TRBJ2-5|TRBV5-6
TGTGCCAGCAGCTTGATCGTAGCGGGGGGACCTCAAGAGACCCAGTACTTC
CASSLIVAGGPQETQYF
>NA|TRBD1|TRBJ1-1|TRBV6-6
TGTGCCAGCAAAACAGGGGCGGGAGGTACTGAAGCTTTCTTT
CASKTGAGGTEAFF
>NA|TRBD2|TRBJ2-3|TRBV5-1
TGCGCCAGCAGCTTGGCTAGCGGGAGGAGCACAGATACGCAGTATTTT
CASSLASGRSTDTQYF
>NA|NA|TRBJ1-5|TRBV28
TGTGCCAGCAAGGAGAAGGGGTTCCCGTACAATCAGCCCCAGCATTTT
CASKEKGFPYNQPQHF
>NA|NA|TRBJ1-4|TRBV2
TGTGCCAGCATGAGGGCAGAGGGAAAACTGTTTTTT
CASMRAEGKLFF